What follows is one T cell receptor beta chain and its context. The antigen remains undetermined. A TCRbeta library incorporating unique molecular identifiers was prepared. TCRdb independently ran MiXCR on the PCR reads; one entry per CDR3 protein. Among around 580,000 distinct CDR3 sequences, roughly a quarter were seen once, and the ten largest hold around a third. This sample was included in a study of T-cell reconstitution after alpha-beta-depleted transplantation in children. Study findings and constraints: T-cell counts and diversity were attributed mostly to newly produced T cells one year after transplant. After transplant, high TCRbeta diversity at day 60 in some patients arose from surviving recipient T cells and thymic progenitors.

The source of this sequence is a boy in the first two years of life with Wiskott-Aldrich syndrome, due to receive a stem cell transplant. The sequencing here drew on PBMCs, taken before TCRalphabeta/CD19-depleted stem cell transplant.

The CDR3 bases are TGTGCCAGCAGCTTAGAAAGAGTTCTTGAGCAGTTCTTC. Its translation: CASSLERVLEQFF. The V and J genes are TRBV11-2 and TRBJ2-1; D not certain. The CDR3 extends over 13 amino acids. Germline V lookup: CDR1 SGHAT, CDR2 FQNNGV. The V end lost 0 bases, the J end lost 9 bases, and 9 bases lay between the germline ends.